The present T cell receptor beta chain was sequenced within a study of response to subunit inactivated influenza vaccine. Study results and limitations: The authors proposed limited new T cell recruitment per seasonal influenza vaccination.

MiXCR, applied by TCRdb to the RT-PCR reads, yields one record per CDR3 protein. The table records 450,000 to 600,000 distinct CDR3 sequences, 16% of them present only once. The CDR3 runs to 17 residues. Germline V gene lookup returns CDR1 KGHDR and CDR2 SFDVKD. V dropped 1 base and J dropped 1 base, with 14 bases sitting between them. Details on this clonotype: No antigen is known for it.

The material was CD4+ T cells sorted from PBMCs, obtained approximately 25 months after vaccination. This receptor was obtained from a man between 50 and 75 years old who received an inactivated influenza vaccine. The chain has TRBV24-1 and TRBJ2-3; tentatively, D is TRBD2 (6 bases). The CDR3 nucleotides read TGTGCCACCAGTGATTTTGTTAGCGGTCAAGGCACAGATACGCAGTATTTT. It translates to CATSDFVSGQGTDTQYF.